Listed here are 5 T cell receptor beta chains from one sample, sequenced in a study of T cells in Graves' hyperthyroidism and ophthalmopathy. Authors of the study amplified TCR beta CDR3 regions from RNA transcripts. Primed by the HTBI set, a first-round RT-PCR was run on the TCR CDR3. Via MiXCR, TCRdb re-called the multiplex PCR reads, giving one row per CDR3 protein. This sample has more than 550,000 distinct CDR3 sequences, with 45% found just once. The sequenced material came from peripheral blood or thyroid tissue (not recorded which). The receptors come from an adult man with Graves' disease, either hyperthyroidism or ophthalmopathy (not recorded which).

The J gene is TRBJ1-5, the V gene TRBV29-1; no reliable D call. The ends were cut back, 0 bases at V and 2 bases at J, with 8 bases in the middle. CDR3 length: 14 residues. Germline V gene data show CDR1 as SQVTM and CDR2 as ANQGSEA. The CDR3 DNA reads TGCAGCGTTGAAGATATAACGGGCAATCAGCCCCAGCATTTT. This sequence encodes CSVEDITGNQPQHF.

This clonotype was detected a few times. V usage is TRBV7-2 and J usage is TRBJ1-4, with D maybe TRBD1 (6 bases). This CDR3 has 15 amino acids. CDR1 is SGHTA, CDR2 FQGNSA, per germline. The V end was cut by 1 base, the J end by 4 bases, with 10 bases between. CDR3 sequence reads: CASSLVDRINEKLFF. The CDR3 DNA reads TGTGCCAGCAGCTTAGTGGACAGAATTAATGAAAAACTGTTTTTT.

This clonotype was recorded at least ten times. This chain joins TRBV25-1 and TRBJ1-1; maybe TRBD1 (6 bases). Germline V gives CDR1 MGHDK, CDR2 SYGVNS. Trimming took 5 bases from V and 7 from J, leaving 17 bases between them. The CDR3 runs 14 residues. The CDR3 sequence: CASSKTGRYGEAFF. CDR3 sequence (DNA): TGTGCCAGCAGTAAAACAGGGAGGTATGGTGAAGCTTTCTTT.

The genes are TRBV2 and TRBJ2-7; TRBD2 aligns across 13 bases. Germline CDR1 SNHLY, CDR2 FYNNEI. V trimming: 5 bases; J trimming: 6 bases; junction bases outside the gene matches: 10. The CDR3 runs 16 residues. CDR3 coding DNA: TGTGCCAGCAGTCCACGACTAGCGGGAGGCTCGGGCGAGCAGTACTTC. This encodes CASSPRLAGGSGEQYF.

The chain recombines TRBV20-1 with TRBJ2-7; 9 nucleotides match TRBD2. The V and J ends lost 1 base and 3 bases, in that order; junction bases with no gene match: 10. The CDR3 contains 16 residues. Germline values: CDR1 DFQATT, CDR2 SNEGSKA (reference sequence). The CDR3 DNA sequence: TGCAGTGCTAGAGGGGCCAGCGGGGGGCTGGGCTACGAGCAGTACTTC. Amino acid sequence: CSARGASGGLGYEQYF.